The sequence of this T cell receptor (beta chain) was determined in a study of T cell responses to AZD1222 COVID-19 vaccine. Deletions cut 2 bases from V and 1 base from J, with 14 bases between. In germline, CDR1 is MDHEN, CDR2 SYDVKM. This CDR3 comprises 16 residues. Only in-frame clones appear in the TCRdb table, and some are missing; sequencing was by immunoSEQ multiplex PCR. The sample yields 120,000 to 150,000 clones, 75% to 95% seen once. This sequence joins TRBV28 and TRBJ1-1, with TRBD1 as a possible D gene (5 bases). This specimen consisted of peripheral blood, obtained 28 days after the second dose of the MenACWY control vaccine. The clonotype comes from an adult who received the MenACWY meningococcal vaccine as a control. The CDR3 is CASSLPPGTGNTEAFF. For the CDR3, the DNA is TGTGCCAGCAGTTTACCTCCGGGAACAGGGAACACTGAAGCTTTCTTT.